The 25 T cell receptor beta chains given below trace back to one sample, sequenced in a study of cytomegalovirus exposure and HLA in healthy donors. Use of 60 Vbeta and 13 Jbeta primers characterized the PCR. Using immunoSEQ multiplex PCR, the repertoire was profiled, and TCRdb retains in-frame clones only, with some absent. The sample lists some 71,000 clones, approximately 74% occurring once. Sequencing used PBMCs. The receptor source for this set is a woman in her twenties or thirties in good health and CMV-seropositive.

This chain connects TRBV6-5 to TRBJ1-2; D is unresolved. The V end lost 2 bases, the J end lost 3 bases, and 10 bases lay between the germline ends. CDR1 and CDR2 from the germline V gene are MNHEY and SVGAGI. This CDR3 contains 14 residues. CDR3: CASSYRERDYGYTF. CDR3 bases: TGTGCCAGCAGTTACAGGGAGAGGGACTATGGCTACACCTTC.

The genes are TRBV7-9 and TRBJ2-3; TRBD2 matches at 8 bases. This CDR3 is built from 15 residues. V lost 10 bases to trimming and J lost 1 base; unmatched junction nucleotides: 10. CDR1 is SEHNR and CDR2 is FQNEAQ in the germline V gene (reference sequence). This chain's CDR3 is CATDSRAGGTDTQYF. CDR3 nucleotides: TGTGCCACCGACTCAAGAGCGGGAGGCACAGATACGCAGTATTTT. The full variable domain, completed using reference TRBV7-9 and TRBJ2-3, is DTGVSQNPRHKITKRGQNVTFRCDPISEHNRLYWYRQTLGQGPEFLTYFQNEAQLEKSRLLSDRFSAERPKGSFSTLEIQRTEQGDSAMYLCATDSRAGGTDTQYFGPGTRLTVL.

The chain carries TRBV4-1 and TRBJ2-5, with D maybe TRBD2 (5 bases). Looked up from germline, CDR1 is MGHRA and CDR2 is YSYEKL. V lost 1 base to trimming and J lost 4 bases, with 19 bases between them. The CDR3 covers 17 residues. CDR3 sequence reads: CASSQGSSEGWGETQYF. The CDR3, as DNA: TGCGCCAGCAGCCAAGGCAGTTCCGAGGGCTGGGGAGAGACCCAGTACTTC.

CDR3 in DNA: TGTGCCAGCAGTTACGACAGGGACTCCTACGAGCAGTACTTC. This codes for CASSYDRDSYEQYF. V usage is TRBV6-5 and J usage is TRBJ2-7, with 7 bases identical to TRBD1. CDR1 is MNHEY, CDR2 SVGAGI, per germline. After removal of 2 bases from V and 0 bases from J, the junction contained 1 base not matched to a gene. This CDR3 comprises 14 residues.

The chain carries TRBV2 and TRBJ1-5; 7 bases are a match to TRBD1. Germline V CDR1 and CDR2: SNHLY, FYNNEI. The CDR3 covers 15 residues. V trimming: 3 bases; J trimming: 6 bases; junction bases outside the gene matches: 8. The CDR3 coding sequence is TGTGCCAGCAGTGATAGTGACAGGGCGGTTCAGCCCCAGCATTTT. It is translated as CASSDSDRAVQPQHF.

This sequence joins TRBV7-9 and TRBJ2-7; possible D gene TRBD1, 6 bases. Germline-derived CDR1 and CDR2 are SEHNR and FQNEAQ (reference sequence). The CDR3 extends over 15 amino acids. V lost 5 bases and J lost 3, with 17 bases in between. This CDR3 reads CASSDTRQVFYEQYF. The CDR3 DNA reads TGTGCCAGCAGCGACACGAGACAGGTGTTCTACGAGCAGTACTTC.

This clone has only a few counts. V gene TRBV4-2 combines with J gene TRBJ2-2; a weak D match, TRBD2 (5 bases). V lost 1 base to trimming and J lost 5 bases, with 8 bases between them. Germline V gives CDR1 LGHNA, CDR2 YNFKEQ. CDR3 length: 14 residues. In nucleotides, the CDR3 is TGTGCCAGCAGCCAAGGTCGGGGAACCGGGGAGCTGTTTTTT. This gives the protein CASSQGRGTGELFF.

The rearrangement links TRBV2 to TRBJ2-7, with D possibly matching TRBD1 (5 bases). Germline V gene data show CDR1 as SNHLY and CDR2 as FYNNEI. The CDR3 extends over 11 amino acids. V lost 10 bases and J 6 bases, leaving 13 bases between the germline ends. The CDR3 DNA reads TGTGCCACCAAGACAGAGTTCGAGCAGTACTTC. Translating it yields CATKTEFEQYF.

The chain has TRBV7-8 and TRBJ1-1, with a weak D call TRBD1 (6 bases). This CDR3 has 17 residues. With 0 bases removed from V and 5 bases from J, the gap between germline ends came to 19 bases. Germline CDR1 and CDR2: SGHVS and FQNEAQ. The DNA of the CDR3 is TGTGCCAGCAGCTTAGCCCGGACACAATCCCAGGGGACTGAAGCTTTCTTT. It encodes CASSLARTQSQGTEAFF. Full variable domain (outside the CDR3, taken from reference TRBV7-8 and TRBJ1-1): GAGVSQSPRYKVAKRGQDVALRCDPISGHVSLFWYQQALGQGPEFLTYFQNEAQLDKSGLPSDRFFAERPEGSVSTLKIQRTQQEDSAVYLCASSLARTQSQGTEAFFGQGTRLTVV.

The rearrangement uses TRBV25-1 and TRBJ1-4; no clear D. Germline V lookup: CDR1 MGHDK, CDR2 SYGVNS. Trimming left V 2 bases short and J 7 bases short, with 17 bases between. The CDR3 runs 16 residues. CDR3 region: CASSEEGSPGSEKLFF. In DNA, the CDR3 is TGTGCCAGCAGTGAAGAAGGCAGCCCGGGTAGTGAAAAACTGTTTTTT.

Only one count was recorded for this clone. This CDR3 reads CASSHGQGARYEQYF. As DNA, the CDR3 is TGCGCCAGCAGCCACGGACAGGGGGCGCGCTACGAGCAGTACTTC. The chain combines TRBV4-1 with TRBJ2-5, with TRBD1 matching 11 bases. The J call may be incorrect, as the DNA end agrees better with TRBJ2-7. Looked up from germline, CDR1 is MGHRA and CDR2 is YSYEKL. This CDR3 contains 15 residues.

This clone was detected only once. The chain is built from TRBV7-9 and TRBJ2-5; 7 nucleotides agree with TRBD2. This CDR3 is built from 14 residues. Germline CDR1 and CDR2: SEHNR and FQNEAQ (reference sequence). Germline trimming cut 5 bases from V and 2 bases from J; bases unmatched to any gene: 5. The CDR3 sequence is CASSLASGQETQYF. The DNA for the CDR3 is TGTGCCAGCAGCCTCGCTAGCGGACAAGAGACCCAGTACTTC.

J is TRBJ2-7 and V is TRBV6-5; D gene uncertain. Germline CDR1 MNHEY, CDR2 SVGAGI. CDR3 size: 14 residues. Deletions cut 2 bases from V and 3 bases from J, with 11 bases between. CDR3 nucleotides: TGTGCCAGCAGTTACGTCGGAGCAGACTACGAGCAGTACTTC. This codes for CASSYVGADYEQYF.

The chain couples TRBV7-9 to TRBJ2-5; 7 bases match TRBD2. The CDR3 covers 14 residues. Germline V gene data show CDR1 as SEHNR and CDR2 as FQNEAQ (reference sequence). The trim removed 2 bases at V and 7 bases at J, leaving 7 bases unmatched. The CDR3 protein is CASSLTAGVTTQYF. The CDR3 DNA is TGTGCCAGCAGCTTAACCGCGGGAGTGACGACCCAGTACTTC. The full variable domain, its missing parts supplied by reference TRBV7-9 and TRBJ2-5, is DTGVSQNPRHKITKRGQNVTFRCDPISEHNRLYWYRQTLGQGPEFLTYFQNEAQLEKSRLLSDRFSAERPKGSFSTLEIQRTEQGDSAMYLCASSLTAGVTTQYFGPGTRLLVL.

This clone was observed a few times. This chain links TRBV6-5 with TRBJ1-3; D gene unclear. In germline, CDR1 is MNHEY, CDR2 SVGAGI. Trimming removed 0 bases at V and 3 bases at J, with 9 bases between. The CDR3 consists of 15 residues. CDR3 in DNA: TGTGCCAGCAGTTACTCGAGAGGGCTTGGAAACACCATATATTTT. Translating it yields CASSYSRGLGNTIYF.

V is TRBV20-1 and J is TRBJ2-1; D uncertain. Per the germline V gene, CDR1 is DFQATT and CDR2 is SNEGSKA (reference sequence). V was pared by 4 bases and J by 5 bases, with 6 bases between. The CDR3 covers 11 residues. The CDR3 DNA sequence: TGCAGTGCTAAATTCAACAATGAGCAGTTCTTC. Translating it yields CSAKFNNEQFF.

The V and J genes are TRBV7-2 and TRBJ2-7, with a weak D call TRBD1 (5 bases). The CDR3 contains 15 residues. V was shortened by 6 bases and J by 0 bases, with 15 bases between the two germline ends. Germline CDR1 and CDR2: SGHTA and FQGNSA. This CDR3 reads CASSPAGKSSYEQYF. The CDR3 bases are TGTGCCAGCAGTCCAGCAGGGAAGAGCTCCTACGAGCAGTACTTC.

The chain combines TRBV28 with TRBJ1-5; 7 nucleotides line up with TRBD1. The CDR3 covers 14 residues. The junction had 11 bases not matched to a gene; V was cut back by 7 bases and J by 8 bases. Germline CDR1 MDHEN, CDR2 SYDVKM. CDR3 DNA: TGTGCCAGCAAAGGGGGCCTTGGGGGTGAGCCCCAGCATTTT. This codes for CASKGGLGGEPQHF.

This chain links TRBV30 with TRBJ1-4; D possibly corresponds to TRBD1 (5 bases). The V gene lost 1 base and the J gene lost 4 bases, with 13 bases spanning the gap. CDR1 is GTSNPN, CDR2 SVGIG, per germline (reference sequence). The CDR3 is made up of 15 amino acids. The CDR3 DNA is TGTGCCTGGAGTGAGGGACTTGCATTTAATGAAAAACTGTTTTTT. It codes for CAWSEGLAFNEKLFF.

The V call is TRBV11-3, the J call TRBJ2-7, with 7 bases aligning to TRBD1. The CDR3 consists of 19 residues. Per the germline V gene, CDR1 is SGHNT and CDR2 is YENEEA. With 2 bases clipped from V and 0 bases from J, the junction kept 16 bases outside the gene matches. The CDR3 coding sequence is TGTGCCAGCAGCTTAATGACAGGGCACTGTTGGAGAGGCTCCTACGAGCAGTACTTC. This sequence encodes CASSLMTGHCWRGSYEQYF.

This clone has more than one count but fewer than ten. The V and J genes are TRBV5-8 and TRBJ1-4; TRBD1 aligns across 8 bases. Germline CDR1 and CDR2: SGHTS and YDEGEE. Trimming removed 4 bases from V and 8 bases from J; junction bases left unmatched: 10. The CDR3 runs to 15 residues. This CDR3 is CASSRGQGGKEKLFF. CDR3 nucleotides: TGTGCCAGCAGCCGTGGACAGGGCGGTAAGGAAAAACTGTTTTTT.

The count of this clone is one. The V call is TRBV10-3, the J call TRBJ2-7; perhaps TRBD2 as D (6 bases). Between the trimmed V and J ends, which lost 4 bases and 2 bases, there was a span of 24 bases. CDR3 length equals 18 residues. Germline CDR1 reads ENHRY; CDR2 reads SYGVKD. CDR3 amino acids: CAISGVRYPGDWAYEQYF. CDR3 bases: TGTGCCATCAGTGGTGTCCGCTATCCCGGGGACTGGGCCTACGAGCAGTACTTC.

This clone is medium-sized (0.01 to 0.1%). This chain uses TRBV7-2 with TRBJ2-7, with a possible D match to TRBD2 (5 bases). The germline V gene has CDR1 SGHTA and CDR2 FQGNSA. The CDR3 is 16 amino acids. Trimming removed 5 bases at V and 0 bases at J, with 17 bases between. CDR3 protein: CASSPEPSIHSYEQYF. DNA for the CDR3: TGTGCCAGCAGCCCTGAGCCTAGCATTCACTCCTACGAGCAGTACTTC.

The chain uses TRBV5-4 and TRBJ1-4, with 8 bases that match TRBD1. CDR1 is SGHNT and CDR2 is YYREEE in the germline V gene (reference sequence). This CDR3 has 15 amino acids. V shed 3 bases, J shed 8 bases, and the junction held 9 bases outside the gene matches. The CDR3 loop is CASSSATGGSEKLFF. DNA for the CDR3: TGTGCCAGCAGCTCCGCCACAGGGGGGAGCGAAAAACTGTTTTTT.

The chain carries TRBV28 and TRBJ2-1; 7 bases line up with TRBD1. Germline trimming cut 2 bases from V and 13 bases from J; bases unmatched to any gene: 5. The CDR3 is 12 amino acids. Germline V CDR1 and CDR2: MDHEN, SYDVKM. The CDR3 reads CASSLPGTVQFF. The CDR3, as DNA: TGTGCCAGCAGTTTACCCGGGACAGTCCAGTTCTTC. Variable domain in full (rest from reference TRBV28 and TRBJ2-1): DVKVTQSSRYLVKRTGEKVFLECVQDMDHENMFWYRQDPGLGLRLIYFSYDVKMKEKGDIPEGYSVSREKKERFSLILESASTNQTSMYLCASSLPGTVQFFGPGTRLTVL.